These T cell receptor beta chains were read from a single sample in a study of cytomegalovirus exposure and HLA in healthy donors. Repertoires were generated with immunoSEQ multiplex PCR, while TCRdb's copy carries only in-frame clones and drops some. The data show about 240,000 clones, around 85% seen once. Sequencing was done on a sample of PBMCs. These receptors all come from a woman under 40 in good health and CMV-seropositive. Both conserved end residues are part of each CDR3. Each record gives: J gene, D gene, clone size, V gene, CDR3 protein, CDR3 DNA. A D gene is named only where the DNA matches it firmly. Size is stated for part of the rows, as once, few or many counts, or as a class when the clone is expanded.

>TRBJ2-7|TRBD2|few|TRBV19
CASSIVGGSDEQYF
TGTGCCAGTAGTATAGTCGGCGGGAGCGACGAGCAGTACTTC
>TRBJ1-1|TRBD1|-|TRBV30
CAWYQGGKAFF
TGTGCCTGGTACCAGGGGGGAAAAGCTTTCTTT
>TRBJ2-5|-|-|TRBV18
CASSPTLTVGETQYF
TGTGCCAGCTCACCGACCCTGACAGTCGGAGAGACCCAGTACTTC
>TRBJ2-5|-|-|TRBV6-1
CASGLIREKETQYF
TGTGCCAGCGGCCTAATCCGGGAGAAAGAGACCCAGTACTTC
>TRBJ1-5|-|few|TRBV18
CASSPSENQPQHF
TGTGCCAGCTCACCGAGTGAGAATCAGCCCCAGCATTTT
>TRBJ2-1|-|few|TRBV30
CAWSGVVEQFF
TGTGCCTGGAGTGGAGTGGTTGAGCAGTTCTTC
>TRBJ2-5|-|-|TRBV15
CATSRKPGAGGETQYF
TGTGCCACCAGCAGGAAGCCTGGGGCTGGGGGCGAGACCCAGTACTTC
>TRBJ1-1|TRBD1|-|TRBV5-6
CASSLRGTGDTEAFF
TGTGCCAGCAGCTTGAGAGGGACAGGGGACACTGAAGCTTTCTTT
>TRBJ2-3|-|-|TRBV27
CASSFGIPTDTQYF
TGTGCCAGCAGTTTTGGCATCCCTACAGATACGCAGTATTTT
>TRBJ1-5|-|-|TRBV5-3
CARSLIRGSRLPAQHF
TGTGCCAGAAGCTTGATTCGGGGTTCGAGGCTCCCAGCCCAGCATTTT
>TRBJ2-1|-|once|TRBV29-1
CRVASYNEQFF
TGCAGAGTAGCCAGCTACAATGAGCAGTTCTTC
>TRBJ2-3|-|-|TRBV9
CASSVVNGGTDTQYF
TGTGCCAGCAGCGTAGTAAATGGAGGGACAGATACGCAGTATTTT
>TRBJ2-7|-|-|TRBV2
CASSVRRDLTADRLWEQYF
TGTGCCAGCAGTGTACGACGCGACCTAACAGCGGACAGATTGTGGGAGCAGTACTTC
>TRBJ2-1|TRBD2|-|TRBV5-6
CASSLNGRSSYNEQFF
TGTGCCAGCAGCTTGAACGGGAGGAGCTCCTACAATGAGCAGTTCTTC
>TRBJ1-3|-|-|TRBV2
CASGGSAYGGNTIYF
TGTGCCAGCGGAGGAAGCGCTTACGGAGGAAACACCATATATTTT
>TRBJ2-7|-|-|TRBV9
CASSVNRDKTLAEQYF
TGTGCCAGCAGCGTGAATCGGGACAAAACATTAGCCGAGCAGTACTTC
>TRBJ2-2|-|-|TRBV7-3
CASSTHRGGIGELFF
TGTGCCAGCAGCACCCACAGGGGGGGGATTGGGGAGCTGTTTTTT
>TRBJ1-2|-|-|TRBV9
CASSRLTSVGYTF
TGTGCCAGCAGCCGTCTCACTTCGGTGGGCTACACCTTC
>TRBJ2-6|-|-|TRBV6-1
CASSEVSSGANVLTF
TGTGCCAGCAGTGAAGTGAGCTCTGGGGCCAACGTCCTGACTTTC
>TRBJ1-5|TRBD1|once|TRBV30
CAWSPGQVNQPQHF
TGTGCCTGGTCTCCGGGACAGGTCAATCAGCCCCAGCATTTT